The 24 T cell receptor beta chains below all came from one sample that was sequenced in a study of shared clonotypes between healthy human individuals. This table comes from immunoSEQ multiplex PCR, and its TCRdb copy is limited to in-frame clones, with some not included. In the table there are about 2,200,000 clones, approximately 94% of which are singletons. Terminally differentiated effector memory CD45RA+ cells were left out of the naive CD8 fraction, which was CD45RO-negative and positively selected for CCR7. Sample: naive CD8+ T cells from PBMCs. These TCRs come from a man younger than 35 in good health. Some clones in this sample may be carry-over from other donors' samples.

This rearrangement joins TRBV5-6 to TRBJ1-2, with 7 positions matching TRBD1. From germline, CDR1 is SGHDT and CDR2 YYEEEE. This CDR3 spans 17 amino acids. V lost 4 bases, J lost 0 bases, and 12 bases stayed unmatched. For the CDR3, the DNA is TGTGCCAGCAGCCTCCAGACAGGGTTACATACTAACTATGGCTACACCTTC. Translating it yields CASSLQTGLHTNYGYTF.

The rearrangement uses TRBV7-9 and TRBJ1-1, with D perhaps matching TRBD1 (6 bases). V was trimmed by 5 bases and J by 4 bases, leaving 8 bases between them. The CDR3 sequence is 12 residues long. Germline V gives CDR1 SEHNR, CDR2 FQNEAQ (reference sequence). CDR3 loop: CASSGGGTEAFF. The CDR3 bases are TGTGCCAGCAGCGGAGGGGGCACTGAAGCTTTCTTT.

J is TRBJ2-1 and V is TRBV6-5, with 7 bases identical to TRBD2. J was trimmed by 4 bases and V by 10 bases; bases with no gene match: 10. There are 14 residues in the CDR3. Germline loops: CDR1 MNHEY, CDR2 SVGAGI. The CDR3 DNA reads as TGTGCCACTATGGGGGAGGGAGAATACAATGAGCAGTTCTTC. It is translated as CATMGEGEYNEQFF.

Concerning this clone: The same CDR3 can be traced to other DNA sequences in this sample. The V call is TRBV4-3, the J call TRBJ2-7; perhaps TRBD1 as D (5 bases). The CDR3 extends over 14 amino acids. V dropped 1 base and J dropped 1 base, with 8 bases sitting between them. Germline values: CDR1 LGHNA, CDR2 YSLEER. CDR3 in DNA: TGCGCCAGCAGCCAAGCTCAGGGTTCCTACGAGCAGTACTTC. It encodes CASSQAQGSYEQYF.

Only one count was recorded for this clone. V and J are TRBV15 and TRBJ2-7; D unresolved. CDR1 LNHNV and CDR2 YYDKDF come from the germline V gene (reference sequence). V was pared by 5 bases and J by 0 bases, with 11 bases between. The CDR3 runs to 14 residues. In DNA, the CDR3 is TGTGCCACCAGCGCGACGGAGAGCTCCTACGAGCAGTACTTC. This gives the protein CATSATESSYEQYF. Drawing the rest from reference TRBV15 and TRBJ2-7, the complete variable domain is DAMVIQNPRYQVTQFGKPVTLSCSQTLNHNVMYWYQQKSSQAPKLLFHYYDKDFNNEADTPDNFQSRRPNTSFCFLDIRSPGLGDTAMYLCATSATESSYEQYFGPGTRLTVT.

The chain combines TRBV9 with TRBJ1-2; no clear D gene. CDR3 length: 15 amino acids. CDR1 and CDR2 (germline): SGDLS, YYNGEE. Between the trimmed V and J ends, which lost 4 bases and 4 bases, there was a span of 17 bases. DNA of the CDR3: TGTGCCAGCAGCCCAAATCCGGAGGGCGTCTATGGCTACACCTTC. This encodes CASSPNPEGVYGYTF.

The chain recombines TRBV7-8 with TRBJ2-5, with 13 nucleotides matching TRBD2. The CDR3 contains 17 residues. V lost 5 bases, J lost 3 bases, and 9 bases stayed unmatched. Per the germline V gene, CDR1 is SGHVS and CDR2 is FQNEAQ. CDR3 sequence (DNA): TGTGCCAGCAGCGGGACTAGCGGGAACTGGGGGAAAGAGACCCAGTACTTC. It is translated as CASSGTSGNWGKETQYF. The full variable domain, in which reference TRBV7-8 and TRBJ2-5 provide the parts outside the CDR3, is GAGVSQSPRYKVAKRGQDVALRCDPISGHVSLFWYQQALGQGPEFLTYFQNEAQLDKSGLPSDRFFAERPEGSVSTLKIQRTQQEDSAVYLCASSGTSGNWGKETQYFGPGTRLLVL.

This chain links TRBV28 with TRBJ2-4, with 7 nucleotides matching TRBD1. V lost 2 bases, J lost 1 base, and 8 bases stayed unmatched. From germline, CDR1 is MDHEN and CDR2 SYDVKM. The CDR3 is made up of 17 amino acids. CDR3 sequence (DNA): TGTGCCAGCAGTTTACGTCAGGGGGTCAGTGCCAAAAACATTCAGTACTTC. This encodes CASSLRQGVSAKNIQYF.

The V and J genes are TRBV6-1 and TRBJ2-7, with D uncertain. Germline V gives CDR1 MNHNS, CDR2 SASEGT. CDR3 length: 15 amino acids. The V end was cut by 3 bases, the J end by 2 bases, with 14 bases between. The CDR3 DNA reads TGTGCCAGCAGTGAGCCCTCCGGGTTCCCCTACGAGCAGTACTTC. Residues: CASSEPSGFPYEQYF.

The chain combines TRBV6-1 with TRBJ2-7, with D perhaps TRBD1 (5 bases). CDR3 length equals 12 residues. Germline assignment: CDR1 MNHNS and CDR2 SASEGT. V was trimmed by 6 bases and J by 4 bases, leaving 10 bases between them. The CDR3 region has the DNA TGTGCCAGCAGGAACCAGGGATACGAGCAGTACTTC. Its translation: CASRNQGYEQYF.

This clone has just one count. This chain uses TRBV19 with TRBJ1-4; 7 nucleotides line up with TRBD1. The CDR3 is 15 residues long. V trimming: 5 bases; J trimming: 6 bases; junction bases outside the gene matches: 9. The germline V gene has CDR1 LNHDA and CDR2 SQIVND (reference sequence). The DNA for the CDR3 is TGTGCCAGTAGTCTCAAGGGGGCAGGGGATGAAAAACTGTTTTTT. This sequence encodes CASSLKGAGDEKLFF.

The V gene is TRBV28, the J gene TRBJ1-1; D may be TRBD1 (5 bases). Germline V gene sequence: CDR1 MDHEN, CDR2 SYDVKM. The CDR3 consists of 16 residues. Trimming took 6 bases from V and 5 from J, leaving 22 bases between them. The CDR3 DNA is TGTGCCAGCAGCACCTCGTGGGGACCGATTTTTACTGAAGCTTTCTTT. Translation gives CASSTSWGPIFTEAFF.

The V and J genes are TRBV11-2 and TRBJ2-1; the match to TRBD2 covers 7 bases. The CDR3 is made up of 15 amino acids. CDR1 and CDR2 (germline): SGHAT, FQNNGV. With V trimmed by 0 bases and J by 6 bases, 5 bases remained unmatched. In DNA, the CDR3 is TGTGCCAGCAGCTTAGATGGCGCTAGCGGCAATGAGCAGTTCTTC. Its translation: CASSLDGASGNEQFF.

The V and J genes are TRBV10-1 and TRBJ2-1; D gene uncertain. This CDR3 comprises 15 residues. Germline V CDR1 and CDR2: WNHNN, SYGVQD (reference sequence). The V and J ends lost 0 bases and 8 bases respectively, with 14 bases between them. The CDR3 region is CASSESRWLDDEQFF. The CDR3 DNA reads TGCGCCAGCAGTGAGTCGAGATGGCTAGACGATGAGCAGTTCTTC.

This rearrangement joins TRBV2 to TRBJ2-5; possibly TRBD2 for D (5 bases). V was pared by 8 bases and J by 3 bases, with 10 bases between. The CDR3 contains 12 residues. Germline CDR1 and CDR2: SNHLY and FYNNEI. DNA for the CDR3: TGTGCCAGCCCTTGGGGAGAAGAGACCCAGTACTTC. As protein: CASPWGEETQYF. The entire variable domain, with the rest obtained from reference TRBV2 and TRBJ2-5, is as follows: EPEVTQTPSHQVTQMGQEVILRCVPISNHLYFYWYRQILGQKVEFLVSFYNNEISEKSEIFDDQFSVERPDGSNFTLKIRSTKLEDSAMYFCASPWGEETQYFGPGTRLLVL.

The rearrangement joins TRBV9 to TRBJ2-7; TRBD2 agrees at 9 bases. J lost 3 bases, V lost 4 bases, and 32 bases had no gene match. Germline loops: CDR1 SGDLS, CDR2 YYNGEE. This CDR3 is 23 amino acids long. In DNA, the CDR3 is TGTGCCAGCAGCTCCCCGGACCCTCAGCGGGGGGAGTCTATTAGGTCGGGGGACTACGAGCAGTACTTC. Amino acid sequence: CASSSPDPQRGESIRSGDYEQYF.

This clone has just one count. The rearrangement links TRBV5-1 to TRBJ2-7; 9 nucleotides match TRBD2. Per the germline V gene, CDR1 is SGHRS and CDR2 is YFSETQ. CDR3 length equals 15 residues. Losses at the gene ends were 4 bases for V and 3 bases for J; bases not matched to a gene: 8. The CDR3 DNA sequence: TGCGCCAGCAGCGAAGGACTAGCGAGTCACTACGAGCAGTACTTC. Protein sequence: CASSEGLASHYEQYF.

CDR3 nucleotides: TGTGCCAGCAGTCTGACTCTAAAACAGGGAACTAACTATGGCTACACCTTC. Protein product: CASSLTLKQGTNYGYTF. V and J are TRBV27 and TRBJ1-2, with a weak D call TRBD1 (6 bases). This CDR3 has 17 residues. Trimming removed 5 bases at V and 0 bases at J, with 19 bases between. Germline V gives CDR1 MNHEY, CDR2 SMNVEV (reference sequence).

The chain combines TRBV27 with TRBJ2-2; 8 bases are a match to TRBD1. Germline lookup yields CDR1 MNHEY and CDR2 SMNVEV (reference sequence). V lost 7 bases, J lost 6 bases, and 7 bases stayed unmatched. This CDR3 contains 14 residues. The CDR3 sequence is CASKTGVVAGELFF. DNA of the CDR3: TGTGCCAGCAAGACAGGGGTTGTCGCCGGGGAGCTGTTTTTT.

The chain couples TRBV7-6 to TRBJ2-2, with a weak D call TRBD1 (6 bases). The CDR3 runs 14 residues. The germline V gene encodes CDR1 SGHVS and CDR2 FNYEAQ. With 4 bases removed from V and 6 bases from J, the gap between germline ends came to 12 bases. The CDR3 coding sequence is TGTGCCAGCAGCTCAACCAGGGGATCCGGGGAGCTGTTTTTT. As protein: CASSSTRGSGELFF.

V usage is TRBV19 and J usage is TRBJ1-2, with D possibly matching TRBD1 (6 bases). The V end was cut by 7 bases, the J end by 6 bases, with 18 bases between. The CDR3 has 14 amino acids. CDR1 and CDR2 from the germline V gene are LNHDA and SQIVND (reference sequence). CDR3 nucleotide sequence: TGTGCCAGTACCGGATTGACAGGAAAGGATGGCTACACCTTC. Its translation: CASTGLTGKDGYTF.

Points on this clone: The same CDR3 also results from other DNA sequences found in this sample. The rearrangement uses TRBV5-6 and TRBJ2-1; 8 nucleotides agree with TRBD2. Germline assignment: CDR1 SGHDT and CDR2 YYEEEE. V lost 2 bases, J lost 6 bases, and 4 bases stayed unmatched. The CDR3 is 14 residues long. The CDR3 loop is CASSLGAGGNEQFF. The DNA for the CDR3 is TGTGCCAGCAGCTTAGGGGCGGGAGGCAATGAGCAGTTCTTC.

V gene TRBV2 combines with J gene TRBJ1-5, with D unresolved. Deletions cut 0 bases from V and 5 bases from J, with 14 bases between. This CDR3 comprises 16 residues. In germline, CDR1 is SNHLY, CDR2 FYNNEI. The CDR3 DNA sequence: TGTGCCAGCAGTGAAGCGACGACGTGGAGGGATCAGCCCCAGCATTTT. As protein: CASSEATTWRDQPQHF.

V and J are TRBV29-1 and TRBJ1-2; 7 positions match TRBD1. Per the germline V gene, CDR1 is SQVTM and CDR2 is ANQGSEA. V was pared by 4 bases and J by 3 bases, with 5 bases of the junction left unmatched. CDR3 size: 13 residues. Written as DNA, the CDR3 is TGCAGCGTTGGGGACAGACAGTACTATGGCTACACCTTC. Encoded protein: CSVGDRQYYGYTF.